This T cell receptor beta chain is drawn from a study of CD8 T cells in Susac syndrome. The multiple sclerosis controls, all treatment-naive patients, had relapsing-remitting disease that was stable or active. This CDR3 comprises 13 residues. From germline, CDR1 is MNHEY and CDR2 SVGEGT. Trimming took 0 bases from V and 8 from J, leaving 8 bases between them. It was with random hexamers that about 0.45 to 1 ug RNA was reverse transcribed. Multiplex PCR with immunoSEQ amplified the TCR beta CDR3 across 54 Vbeta and 13 Jbeta. TCRdb itself ran the immunoSEQ multiplex PCR reads through MiXCR, one entry per CDR3 protein. The table lists approximately 130,000 distinct CDR3 sequences, around nine tenths of them singletons.

The sequence came from a human donor with multiple sclerosis. The chain couples TRBV6-2 or TRBV6-3 to TRBJ2-1; D is possibly TRBD2 (5 bases). Sequenced input: CD8+ T cells from PBMCs. DNA of the CDR3: TGTGCCAGCAGTTACTCGGACGGGGATGAGCAGTTCTTC. Protein product: CASSYSDGDEQFF.